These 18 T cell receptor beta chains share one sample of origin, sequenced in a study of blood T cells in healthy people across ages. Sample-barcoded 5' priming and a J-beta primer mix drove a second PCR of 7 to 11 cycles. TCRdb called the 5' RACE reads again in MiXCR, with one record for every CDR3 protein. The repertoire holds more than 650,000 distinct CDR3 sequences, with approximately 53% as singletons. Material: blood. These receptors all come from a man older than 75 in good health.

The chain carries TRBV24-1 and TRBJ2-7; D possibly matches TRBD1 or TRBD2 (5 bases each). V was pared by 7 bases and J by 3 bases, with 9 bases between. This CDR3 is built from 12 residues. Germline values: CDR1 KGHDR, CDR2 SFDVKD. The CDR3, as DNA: TGTGCCACCAGCCGGGACGGCTACGAGCAGTACTTC. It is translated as CATSRDGYEQYF.

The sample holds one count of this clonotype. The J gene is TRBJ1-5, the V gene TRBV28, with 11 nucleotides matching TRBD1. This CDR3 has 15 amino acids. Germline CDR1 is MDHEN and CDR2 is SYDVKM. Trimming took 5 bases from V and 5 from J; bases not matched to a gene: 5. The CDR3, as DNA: TGTGCCAGCAGTCCCCGGGACAGGGGGGATCAGCCCCAGCATTTT. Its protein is CASSPRDRGDQPQHF. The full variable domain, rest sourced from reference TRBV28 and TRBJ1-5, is DVKVTQSSRYLVKRTGEKVFLECVQDMDHENMFWYRQDPGLGLRLIYFSYDVKMKEKGDIPEGYSVSREKKERFSLILESASTNQTSMYLCASSPRDRGDQPQHFGDGTRLSIL.

The CDR3 DNA sequence: TGTGCCAGCAGCGTAATGGGTTCCTACAATGAGCAGTTCTTC. This gives the protein CASSVMGSYNEQFF. This sequence joins TRBV9 and TRBJ2-1; no clear D gene. V was pared by 1 base and J by 1 base, with 6 bases between. The length of the CDR3 is 14 residues. Germline-derived CDR1 and CDR2 are SGDLS and YYNGEE.

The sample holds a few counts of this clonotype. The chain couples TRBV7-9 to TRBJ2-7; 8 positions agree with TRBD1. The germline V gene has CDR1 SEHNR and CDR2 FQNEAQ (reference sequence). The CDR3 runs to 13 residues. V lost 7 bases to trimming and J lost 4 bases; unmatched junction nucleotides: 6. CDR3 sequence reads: CASTWTGSYEQYF. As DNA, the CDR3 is TGTGCCAGCACCTGGACAGGGTCTTACGAGCAGTACTTC.

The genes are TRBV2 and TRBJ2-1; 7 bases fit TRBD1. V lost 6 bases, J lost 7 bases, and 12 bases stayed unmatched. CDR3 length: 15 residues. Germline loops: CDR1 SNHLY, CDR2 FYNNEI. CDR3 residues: CASSQRWTGRNEQFF. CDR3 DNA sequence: TGTGCCAGCAGCCAGAGATGGACAGGTAGGAATGAGCAGTTCTTC.

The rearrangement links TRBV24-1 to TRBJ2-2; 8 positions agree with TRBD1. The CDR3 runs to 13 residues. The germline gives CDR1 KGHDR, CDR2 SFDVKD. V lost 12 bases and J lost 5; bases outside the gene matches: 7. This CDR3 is CAVRQGFTGELFF. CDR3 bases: TGTGCCGTCAGACAGGGGTTTACCGGGGAGCTGTTTTTT.

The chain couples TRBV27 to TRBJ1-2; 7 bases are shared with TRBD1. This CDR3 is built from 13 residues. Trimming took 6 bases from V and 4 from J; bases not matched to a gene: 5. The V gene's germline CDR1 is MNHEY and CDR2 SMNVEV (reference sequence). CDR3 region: CASRISGGYGYTF. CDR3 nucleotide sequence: TGTGCCAGCAGGATCTCAGGGGGCTATGGCTACACCTTC.

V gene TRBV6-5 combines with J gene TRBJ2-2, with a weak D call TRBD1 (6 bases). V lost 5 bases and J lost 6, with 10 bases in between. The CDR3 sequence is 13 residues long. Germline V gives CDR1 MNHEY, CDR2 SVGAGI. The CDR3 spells CASSPRGSGELFF. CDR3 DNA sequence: TGTGCCAGCAGTCCCAGGGGCTCCGGGGAGCTGTTTTTT.

DNA for the CDR3: TGCAGTGCTAGAGATAGTGAACAAATTTTCGAGCAGTACTTC. Protein: CSARDSEQIFEQYF. The gene calls are TRBV20-1 and TRBJ2-4; D gene ambiguous. The end of the DNA is better explained by TRBJ2-7, so the J call may be wrong. CDR1 DFQATT and CDR2 SNEGSKA come from the germline V gene (reference sequence). This CDR3 is built from 14 residues.

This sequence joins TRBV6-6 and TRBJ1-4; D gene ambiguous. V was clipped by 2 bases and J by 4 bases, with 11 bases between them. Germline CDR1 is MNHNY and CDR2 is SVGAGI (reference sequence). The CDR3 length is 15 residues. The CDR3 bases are TGTGCCAGCAGTTACGAAGGGAGCTATAATGAAAAACTGTTTTTT. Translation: CASSYEGSYNEKLFF.

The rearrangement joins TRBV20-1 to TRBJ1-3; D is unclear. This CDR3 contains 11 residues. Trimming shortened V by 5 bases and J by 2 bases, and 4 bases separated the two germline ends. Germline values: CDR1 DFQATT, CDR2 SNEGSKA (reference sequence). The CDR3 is CSAPTGNTIYF. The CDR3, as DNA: TGCAGTGCTCCTACTGGAAACACCATATATTTT.

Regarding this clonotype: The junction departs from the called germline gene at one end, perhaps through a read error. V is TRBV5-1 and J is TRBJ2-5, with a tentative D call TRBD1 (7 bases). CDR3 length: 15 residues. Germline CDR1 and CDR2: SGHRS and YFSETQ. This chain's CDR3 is CASSLSRQGRETRYF. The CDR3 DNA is TGCGCCAGCAGCTTGTCTCGACAGGGACGGGAGACCCGGTACTTC.

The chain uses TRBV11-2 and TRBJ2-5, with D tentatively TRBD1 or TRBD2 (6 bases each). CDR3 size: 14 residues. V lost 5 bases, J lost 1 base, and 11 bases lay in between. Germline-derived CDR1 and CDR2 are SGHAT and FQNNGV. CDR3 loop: CASSVGGTQETQYF. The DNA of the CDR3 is TGTGCCAGCAGCGTAGGGGGGACCCAAGAGACCCAGTACTTC.

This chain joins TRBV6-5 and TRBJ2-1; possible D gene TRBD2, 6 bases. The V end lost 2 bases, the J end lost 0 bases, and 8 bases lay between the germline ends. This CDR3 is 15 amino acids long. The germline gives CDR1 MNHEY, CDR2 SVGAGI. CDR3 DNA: TGTGCCAGCAGTTACGGCGGGGTCTCCTACAATGAGCAGTTCTTC. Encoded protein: CASSYGGVSYNEQFF.

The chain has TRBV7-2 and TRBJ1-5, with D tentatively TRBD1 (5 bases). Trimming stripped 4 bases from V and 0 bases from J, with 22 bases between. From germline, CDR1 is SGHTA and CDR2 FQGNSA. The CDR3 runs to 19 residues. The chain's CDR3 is CASSSGEPARGHSNQPQHF. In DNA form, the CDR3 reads TGTGCCAGCAGCTCGGGGGAGCCAGCACGAGGTCATAGCAATCAGCCCCAGCATTTT.

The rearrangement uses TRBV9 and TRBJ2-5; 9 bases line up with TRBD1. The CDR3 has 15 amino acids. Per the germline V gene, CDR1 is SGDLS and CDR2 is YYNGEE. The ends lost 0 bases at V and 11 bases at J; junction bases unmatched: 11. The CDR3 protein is CASSVDRGRTNEQYF. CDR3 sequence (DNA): TGTGCCAGCAGCGTAGACAGGGGGCGAACCAATGAGCAGTACTTC.

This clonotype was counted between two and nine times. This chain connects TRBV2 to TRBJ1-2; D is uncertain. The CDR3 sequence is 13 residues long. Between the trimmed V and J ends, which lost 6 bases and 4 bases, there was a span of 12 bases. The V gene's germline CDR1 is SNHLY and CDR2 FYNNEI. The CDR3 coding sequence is TGTGCCAGCAGCGATCAACAGACCTATGGCTACACCTTC. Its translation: CASSDQQTYGYTF.

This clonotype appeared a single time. DNA for the CDR3: TGTGCCAGCAGCGCAAGTGGGGCTAGCTACTACAATGAGCAGTTCTTC. Amino acids: CASSASGASYYNEQFF. The genes are TRBV7-3 and TRBJ2-1; D is tentatively TRBD1 or TRBD2 (5 bases each). The length of the CDR3 is 16 residues. V gave up 5 bases and J gave up 3 bases, with 17 bases separating them. Germline V gene lookup returns CDR1 SGHTA and CDR2 FQGTGA.